This TCR beta chain is from a study of response to subunit inactivated influenza vaccine. Points from the study as a whole: T cells newly recruited by each seasonal influenza vaccination are few, the authors suggested.

This CDR3 region has 19 residues. J gave up 1 base and V 0 bases, and 13 bases lay outside the gene matches. Germline CDR1 reads LGHDT; CDR2 reads YNNKEL (reference sequence). With regard to this clonotype: Its antigen remains unidentified.

One entry per CDR3 protein results from TCRdb running MiXCR on the RT-PCR reads. The sample contains around 170,000 distinct CDR3 sequences, 9.5% to 12% of which appear only once. The starting material was CD8+ T cells sorted from PBMCs, obtained around 2 years after vaccination. The chain links TRBV3-1 to TRBJ2-3, with TRBD2 matching over 7 bases. This receptor was identified in a man between 50 and 70 years old who received an inactivated influenza vaccine. CDR3 loop: CASSQELGNGGRGTDTQYF. CDR3 DNA: TGTGCCAGCAGCCAAGAATTGGGGAATGGCGGGAGAGGCACAGATACGCAGTATTTT.